The 22 T cell receptor beta chains presented below share a single source sample, sequenced in a study of human T cells and chemical hapten exposure. Stated time point: patch test 1, 2 weeks after DPC sensitization. Noted treatment: therapeutic diphenylcyclopropenone sensitization with weekly scalp DPC. TCRdb reprocessed the RACE reads via MiXCR and lists one record per CDR3 protein. The sample shows 150,000 to 200,000 distinct CDR3 sequences, approximately 14% of them seen only once. The starting material was whole blood, obtained in connection with sensitization to the hapten diphenylcyclopropenone (DPC). These receptors came from a woman between 25 and 40 years old with alopecia areata. Some clones in this sample may be carry-over from other donors' samples.

This clonotype was detected only a few times. The CDR3 here is CASSPTNFYEQYF. For the CDR3, the DNA is TGTGCCAGCAGTCCGACTAATTTCTACGAGCAGTACTTC. V and J are TRBV28 and TRBJ2-7; D possibly corresponds to TRBD2 (5 bases). Trimming cost V 5 bases and J 3 bases, with 11 bases left between them. The length of the CDR3 is 13 residues. Per germline, CDR1 MDHEN and CDR2 SYDVKM.

This clonotype was counted only a few times. CDR3 nucleotides: TGTGCCAGCAGCCTAAGTTTTCTAGCGGGAGGACGCTTGGATACGCAGTATTTT. Translating it yields CASSLSFLAGGRLDTQYF. The V and J genes are TRBV7-6 and TRBJ2-3, with 11 bases lining up with TRBD2. Germline V gene data show CDR1 as SGHVS and CDR2 as FNYEAQ. The CDR3 runs to 18 residues. Trimming removed 5 bases from V and 6 bases from J; junction bases left unmatched: 16.

The chain is built from TRBV28 and TRBJ1-1, with 9 positions matching TRBD1. The germline CDR1 and CDR2 sequences are MDHEN and SYDVKM. V was clipped by 8 bases and J by 5 bases; unmatched bases: 9. The CDR3 has 14 amino acids. Here the CDR3 DNA reads TGTGCCAGCCGACCGGGACAGGGTCCGACTGAAGCTTTCTTT. This sequence encodes CASRPGQGPTEAFF.

This clonotype appeared many times. The V gene is TRBV7-2, the J gene TRBJ1-5; D possibly corresponds to TRBD1 (5 bases). The CDR3 totals 14 residues. V lost 5 bases and J 6 bases, leaving 14 bases between the germline ends. Per germline, CDR1 SGHTA and CDR2 FQGNSA. CDR3 loop: CASSPRVGGQPQHF. CDR3 in DNA: TGTGCCAGCAGCCCCAGGGTCGGGGGTCAGCCCCAGCATTTT.

The V call is TRBV28, the J call TRBJ2-7; 12 positions match TRBD2. Germline CDR1 is MDHEN and CDR2 is SYDVKM. With 3 bases clipped from V and 3 bases from J, the junction kept 6 bases outside the gene matches. CDR3 size: 16 residues. The CDR3 DNA is TGTGCCAGCAGTTTTTTGACTAGCGGGAGTTTCTACGAGCAGTACTTC. Its translation is CASSFLTSGSFYEQYF.

With respect to this clonotype: An end of the junction differs from the germline gene, which may be a read error. The rearrangement links TRBV29-1 to TRBJ1-1; D not resolved. Germline V gene lookup returns CDR1 SQVTM and CDR2 ANQGSEA. CDR3 length: 11 residues. The CDR3 bases are TGCAGCCTTGAGGTGAACACTGAAGCTTTCTTT. It yields the protein CSLEVNTEAFF.

This rearrangement joins TRBV5-1 to TRBJ2-1; D gene ambiguous. Germline V gene lookup returns CDR1 SGHRS and CDR2 YFSETQ. V was shortened by 6 bases and J by 8 bases, with 15 bases between the two germline ends. This CDR3 is built from 13 residues. The CDR3 DNA reads TGCGCCAGCACCCTATTTGGGCAGGATGAGCAGTTCTTC. Translation gives CASTLFGQDEQFF.

V usage is TRBV7-2 and J usage is TRBJ1-2; TRBD1 aligns across 7 bases. This CDR3 spans 16 amino acids. V lost 1 base, J lost 8 bases, and 13 bases stayed unmatched. The germline V gene has CDR1 SGHTA and CDR2 FQGNSA. The CDR3 protein is CASSLGDRETVVGYTF. Written as DNA, the CDR3 is TGTGCCAGCAGCTTAGGTGACAGGGAAACCGTCGTAGGCTACACCTTC.

Ten or more counts support this clonotype. The chain combines TRBV15 with TRBJ1-1, with 7 nucleotides matching TRBD1. V shed 3 bases and J 1 base; nucleotides not matched to a gene: 8. The CDR3 spans 16 residues. Looked up from germline, CDR1 is LNHNV and CDR2 is YYDKDF (reference sequence). Here the CDR3 DNA reads TGTGCCACCAGCAGGAGACAGGGCAGGGGGAACACTGAAGCTTTCTTT. This translates into CATSRRQGRGNTEAFF.

V and J are TRBV29-1 and TRBJ2-1; 9 nucleotides align to TRBD2. The CDR3 contains 16 residues. Germline CDR1 and CDR2: SQVTM and ANQGSEA. J lost 5 bases, V lost 1 base, and 9 bases had no gene match. CDR3 sequence: CSVEVRAGGHHNEQFF. As DNA, the CDR3 is TGCAGCGTTGAAGTTAGAGCGGGGGGACATCACAATGAGCAGTTCTTC.

This clonotype was seen more than once but under ten times. This chain connects TRBV10-3 to TRBJ1-1; no definite D call. V lost 3 bases and J 5 bases, leaving 4 bases between the germline ends. The CDR3 has 11 amino acids. Germline lookup yields CDR1 ENHRY and CDR2 SYGVKD. The CDR3 DNA sequence: TGTGCCATCAGTGATGGGACTGAAGCTTTCTTT. It codes for CAISDGTEAFF.

This clonotype has a handful of counts. This rearrangement joins TRBV6-5 to TRBJ1-3; possible D gene TRBD1, 6 bases. Germline CDR1 MNHEY, CDR2 SVGAGI. The V and J ends lost 2 bases and 2 bases respectively, with 16 bases between them. The CDR3 has 17 residues. CDR3 protein: CASSYTSTGSAGNTIYF. CDR3 nucleotides: TGTGCCAGCAGTTACACCTCCACAGGGTCCGCTGGAAACACCATATATTTT.

This chain connects TRBV7-6 to TRBJ2-3; TRBD1 matches at 7 bases. CDR3 length: 15 residues. Trimming at V came to 4 bases and at J to 1 base, leaving 5 bases not matched to a gene. Per germline, CDR1 SGHVS and CDR2 FNYEAQ. In nucleotides, the CDR3 is TGTGCCAGCAGCTCGAGGGGGCTTGGCACAGATACGCAGTATTTT. Its translation: CASSSRGLGTDTQYF.

This chain joins TRBV28 and TRBJ2-7; D not resolved. Trimming took off 6 bases at V and 5 bases at J, with 11 bases between the two ends. CDR1 is MDHEN, CDR2 SYDVKM, per germline. The CDR3 loop spans 12 amino acids. CDR3 amino acids: CASSLYLNEQYF. CDR3 coding DNA: TGTGCCAGCAGCCTCTACTTGAACGAGCAGTACTTC.

The sample holds a few counts of this clonotype. V is TRBV28 and J is TRBJ1-4; weak D call: TRBD1 (6 bases). The germline CDR1 and CDR2 sequences are MDHEN and SYDVKM. V lost 6 bases and J 7 bases, leaving 15 bases between the germline ends. The CDR3 sequence is 14 residues long. The CDR3 sequence is CASSLTGLGEKLFF. CDR3 in DNA: TGTGCCAGCAGCCTAACAGGGTTGGGTGAAAAACTGTTTTTT.

This clonotype was counted between two and nine times. The chain joins TRBV12-3 or TRBV12-4 to TRBJ1-2; D may be TRBD1 (6 bases). The length of the CDR3 is 12 residues. V was pared by 3 bases and J by 8 bases, with 10 bases between. The CDR3 DNA sequence: TGTGCCAGCAGTTTGGGGGGGCTCGGCTACACCTTC. Translating gives CASSLGGLGYTF.

A few counts support this clonotype. The chain carries TRBV12-3 or TRBV12-4 and TRBJ1-2; D gene ambiguous. The CDR3 loop spans 13 amino acids. The ends were cut back, 3 bases at V and 4 bases at J, with 9 bases in the middle. CDR3 loop: CASSLGSFYGYTF. CDR3 nucleotides: TGTGCCAGCAGTTTGGGGTCCTTCTATGGCTACACCTTC.

The chain combines TRBV6-2 or TRBV6-3 with TRBJ1-1; no clear D. The V gene lost 3 bases and the J gene lost 5 bases, with 7 bases spanning the gap. Germline values: CDR1 MNHEY, CDR2 SVGEGT. This CDR3 is 12 amino acids long. CDR3 protein: CASSYVGTEAFF. CDR3 DNA: TGTGCCAGCAGTTATGTGGGGACTGAAGCTTTCTTT.

This clonotype was observed a few times. This chain uses TRBV3-1 with TRBJ1-1; possible D gene TRBD1, 5 bases. The germline CDR1 and CDR2 sequences are LGHDT and YNNKEL (reference sequence). Trimming pared 1 base from V and 11 bases from J, leaving 14 bases between. The CDR3 is 13 amino acids. In DNA form, the CDR3 reads TGTGCCAGCAGCCAAGGAACCCCGGGACTTGCTTTCTTT. This encodes CASSQGTPGLAFF. The whole variable domain, filled in from reference TRBV3-1 and TRBJ1-1, reads DTAVSQTPKYLVTQMGNDKSIKCEQNLGHDTMYWYKQDSKKFLKIMFSYNNKELIINETVPNRFSPKSPDKAHLNLHINSLELGDSAVYFCASSQGTPGLAFFGQGTRLTVV.

This clonotype occurred a few times. The chain carries TRBV7-2 and TRBJ2-7; 9 positions agree with TRBD1. V shed 3 bases and J 7 bases; nucleotides not matched to a gene: 16. CDR3 size: 17 residues. Germline lookup yields CDR1 SGHTA and CDR2 FQGNSA. In DNA form, the CDR3 reads TGTGCCAGCAGCTTTCCTACCCACCGGGACAGGGCGTCTGAGCAGTACTTC. Translated: CASSFPTHRDRASEQYF.

This clonotype was seen more than once but under ten times. The chain uses TRBV28 and TRBJ1-5, with a tentative D call TRBD1 (5 bases). Looked up from germline, CDR1 is MDHEN and CDR2 is SYDVKM. Trimming shortened V by 6 bases and J by 7 bases, and 10 bases separated the two germline ends. CDR3 length equals 12 residues. CDR3 DNA sequence: TGTGCCAGCAGCTGGGGGTCCCAGCCCCAGCATTTT. Protein product: CASSWGSQPQHF.

The rearrangement joins TRBV7-6 to TRBJ2-6; D not certain. This CDR3 is built from 14 residues. Germline V gene data show CDR1 as SGHVS and CDR2 as FNYEAQ. V lost 7 bases and J lost 1, with 8 bases in between. The CDR3: CASTSNSGANVLTF. DNA for the CDR3: TGTGCCAGCACCTCCAATTCTGGGGCCAACGTCCTGACTTTC.